This T cell receptor (beta chain) was sequenced during a study of T cell repertoires in cytomegalovirus infection. Whole-study context: Shared public TCR beta signatures pointed to both CMV infection and a matching HLA type.

Points from the study as a whole: The ex vivo response was dominated by HLA-C-restricted CMV-specific TCR beta clonotypes. Summed frequency of shared TCR beta families picked out CMV carriers who also had the relevant HLA.

In the case of this clonotype: Its antigen remains unknown. At one end, the junction sequence differs from germline, possibly due to a read error.

This CDR3 region has 14 residues. Germline V gene sequence: CDR1 MNHEY, CDR2 SMNVEV (reference sequence). TCRdb re-called the reads through MiXCR, storing one row per CDR3 protein. Of more than 650,000 distinct CDR3 sequences in the sample, roughly 35% are singletons; the top ten hold 2.5% to 3%. This clonotype was obtained from a human donor in good health (CMV status not recorded). Some clones in this sample may be carry-over from other donors' samples. The chain couples TRBV27 to TRBJ1-5; no clear D gene. Sequencing input: PBMCs. The CDR3 bases are TGTGCCCGCAGTTTTCGCACGTCTAATCAGCCCCAGCATTTT. Its protein product is CARSFRTSNQPQHF.